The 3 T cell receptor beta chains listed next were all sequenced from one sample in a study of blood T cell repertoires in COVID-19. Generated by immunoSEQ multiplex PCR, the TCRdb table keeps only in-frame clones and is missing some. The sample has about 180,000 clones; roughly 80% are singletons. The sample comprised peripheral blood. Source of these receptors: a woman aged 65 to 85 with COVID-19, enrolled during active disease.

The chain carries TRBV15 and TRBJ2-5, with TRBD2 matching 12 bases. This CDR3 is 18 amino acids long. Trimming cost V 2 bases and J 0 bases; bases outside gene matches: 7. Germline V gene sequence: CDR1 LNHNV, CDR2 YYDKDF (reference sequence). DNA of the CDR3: TGTGCCACCAGCAGACACCGACTAGCGGGAGCCTACCAAGAGACCCAGTACTTC. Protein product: CATSRHRLAGAYQETQYF.

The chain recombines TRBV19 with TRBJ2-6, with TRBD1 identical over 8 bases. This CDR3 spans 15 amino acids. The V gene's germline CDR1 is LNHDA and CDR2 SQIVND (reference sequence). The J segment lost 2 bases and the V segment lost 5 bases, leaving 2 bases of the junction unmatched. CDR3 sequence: CASSEDRAGANVLTF. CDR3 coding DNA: TGTGCCAGTAGTGAGGACAGGGCTGGGGCCAACGTCCTGACTTTC.

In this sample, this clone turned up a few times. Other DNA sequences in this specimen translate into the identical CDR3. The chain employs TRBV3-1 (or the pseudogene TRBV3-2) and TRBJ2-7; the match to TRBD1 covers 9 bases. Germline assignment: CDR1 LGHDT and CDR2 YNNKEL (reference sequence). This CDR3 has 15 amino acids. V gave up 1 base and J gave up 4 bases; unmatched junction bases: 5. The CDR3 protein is CASSQGGTGSYEQYF. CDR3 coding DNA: TGTGCCAGCAGCCAAGGGGGGACAGGGTCGTACGAGCAGTACTTC.